The 20 T cell receptor beta chains below were found in one sample sequenced in a study of control samples from healthy donors and cancer patients. Produced via immunoSEQ multiplex PCR; TCRdb's table is partial and in-frame only. The sample shows under 130,000 clones, around nine tenths of them seen only once. The sequencing sample was made of PBMCs. The receptors shown here come from a man between 60 and 75 years old with lung cancer.

The J gene is TRBJ1-1, the V gene TRBV5-1, with D possibly TRBD1 on 5 matching bases. Germline values: CDR1 SGHRS, CDR2 YFSETQ. V shed 3 bases and J shed 2 bases, with 17 bases lying between them. This CDR3 comprises 16 residues. This CDR3 reads CASSSTLSRGNTEAFF. The CDR3 coding sequence is TGCGCCAGCAGCTCCACCTTATCTAGGGGAAACACTGAAGCTTTCTTT.

The chain joins TRBV7-9 to TRBJ2-5; TRBD1 matches 7 bases. Germline V CDR1 and CDR2: SEHNR, FQNEAQ (reference sequence). The CDR3 runs to 14 residues. The V gene end was trimmed by 6 bases and the J gene end by 4 bases; junction bases not matched to a gene: 8. CDR3 in DNA: TGTGCCAGCAGACTTGACAGGGCGGGAGAGACCCAGTACTTC. It translates to CASRLDRAGETQYF.

This clone is a singleton in its sample. The chain is built from TRBV18 and TRBJ2-3; 7 nucleotides match TRBD2. The trim removed 2 bases at V and 4 bases at J, leaving 3 bases unmatched. This CDR3 contains 14 residues. The germline CDR1 and CDR2 sequences are KGHSH and LQKENI. The CDR3 coding sequence is TGTGCCAGCTCACCATCGGGGGGACCAGATACGCAGTATTTT. Translated: CASSPSGGPDTQYF.

The rearrangement links TRBV18 to TRBJ2-5; 7 bases agree with TRBD2. Losses at the gene ends were 6 bases for V and 2 bases for J; bases not matched to a gene: 6. Germline values: CDR1 KGHSH, CDR2 LQKENI. This CDR3 is built from 14 residues. The CDR3 DNA reads as TGTGCCAGCTCTTCGCTAGCGGAACAAGAGACCCAGTACTTC. This encodes CASSSLAEQETQYF.

The chain joins TRBV5-5 to TRBJ1-1; the D is unclear. This CDR3 has 10 amino acids. The germline V and J ends were trimmed by 7 bases and 1 base, with 2 bases remaining between them. CDR1 and CDR2 (germline): SGHKS, YYEKEE (reference sequence). The CDR3: CASGNTEAFF. DNA for the CDR3: TGTGCCAGCGGGAACACTGAAGCTTTCTTT.

This chain connects TRBV9 to TRBJ1-2, with 7 bases lining up with TRBD1. This CDR3 comprises 16 residues. V lost 0 bases, J lost 4 bases, and 9 bases stayed unmatched. Germline CDR1 SGDLS, CDR2 YYNGEE. In nucleotides, the CDR3 is TGTGCCAGCAGCGTAGATTCAGGGACAGAGGGCTATGGCTACACCTTC. Protein product: CASSVDSGTEGYGYTF.

The genes are TRBV6-5 and TRBJ2-3; TRBD1 or TRBD2 may be the D gene (5 bases each). The ends were cut back, 11 bases at V and 1 base at J, with 16 bases in the middle. Germline values: CDR1 MNHEY, CDR2 SVGAGI. This CDR3 has 14 residues. The CDR3 reads CASSGDERTDTQYF. The CDR3 DNA reads as TGTGCCTCCTCCGGGGACGAACGCACAGATACGCAGTATTTT.

The J gene is TRBJ1-6, the V gene TRBV5-4; no firm D call. Trimming removed 2 bases from V and 7 bases from J, with 10 bases in between. The CDR3 spans 14 residues. Per germline, CDR1 SGHNT and CDR2 YYREEE (reference sequence). The CDR3 is CASSLDLRNSPLHF. The CDR3 bases are TGTGCCAGCAGCTTAGATCTGAGAAATTCACCCCTCCACTTT.

The sample holds a few counts of this clone. The chain's CDR3 is CASSWDRDQPQHF. DNA of the CDR3: TGCGCCAGCAGCTGGGACAGAGATCAGCCCCAGCATTTT. The gene calls are TRBV4-1 and TRBJ1-5, with 7 positions matching TRBD1. This CDR3 has 13 residues. Looked up from germline, CDR1 is MGHRA and CDR2 is YSYEKL. The V and J ends lost 5 bases and 5 bases, in that order; junction bases with no gene match: 3.

The rearrangement links TRBV6-6 to TRBJ2-3; D perhaps matches TRBD1 (6 bases). Germline lookup yields CDR1 MNHNY and CDR2 SVGAGI (reference sequence). V lost 2 bases and J 4 bases, leaving 13 bases between the germline ends. This CDR3 has 15 amino acids. Here the CDR3 DNA reads TGTGCCAGCAGTTACACCGGGACAAGTTCAGATACGCAGTATTTT. This encodes CASSYTGTSSDTQYF.

The V gene is TRBV5-1, the J gene TRBJ2-5; 8 bases are a match to TRBD2. Germline V gives CDR1 SGHRS, CDR2 YFSETQ. Germline trimming cut 4 bases from V and 4 bases from J; bases unmatched to any gene: 15. This CDR3 has 17 residues. CDR3 nucleotides: TGCGCCAGCAGCCGGGCCTTTTCGGGGGGGCCGAGAGAGACCCAGTACTTC. Protein product: CASSRAFSGGPRETQYF.

Regarding this clone: Other nucleotide sequences in the sample specify the same CDR3. The chain recombines TRBV2 with TRBJ1-1; D unresolved. This CDR3 contains 14 residues. Trimming removed 6 bases from V and 0 bases from J, with 11 bases in between. Germline-derived CDR1 and CDR2 are SNHLY and FYNNEI. The CDR3 loop is CASRYLSVNTEAFF. CDR3 bases: TGTGCCAGCAGATATCTTTCCGTGAACACTGAAGCTTTCTTT.

The chain joins TRBV15 to TRBJ2-3; D remains unclear. V lost 3 bases, J lost 2 bases, and 3 bases lay in between. This CDR3 spans 12 amino acids. Looked up from germline, CDR1 is LNHNV and CDR2 is YYDKDF (reference sequence). DNA for the CDR3: TGTGCCACCAGCAGGGACACAGATACGCAGTATTTT. Translation gives CATSRDTDTQYF.

The CDR3 region has the DNA TGTGCCAGTTGCCGTAACAGGGAATCAAACACCATATATTTT. This codes for CASCRNRESNTIYF. The chain employs TRBV19 and TRBJ1-3; a possible D gene is TRBD1 (6 bases). The CDR3 contains 14 residues. CDR1 LNHDA and CDR2 SQIVND come from the germline V gene (reference sequence). V was trimmed by 8 bases and J by 6 bases, leaving 17 bases between them. Full variable domain (rest looked up from reference TRBV19 and TRBJ1-3): DGGITQSPKYLFRKEGQNVTLSCEQNLNHDAMYWYRQDPGQGLRLIYYSQIVNDFQKGDIAEGYSVSREKKESFPLTVTSAQKNPTAFYLCASCRNRESNTIYFGEGSWLTVV.

The CDR3: CASSLALAGLTGELFF. The CDR3 DNA follows: TGTGCCAGCAGTTTGGCCCTAGCGGGGTTGACCGGGGAGCTGTTTTTT. This chain joins TRBV27 and TRBJ2-2; 9 nucleotides line up with TRBD2. This CDR3 spans 16 amino acids. From germline, CDR1 is MNHEY and CDR2 SMNVEV (reference sequence). The V segment lost 3 bases and the J segment 5 bases; nucleotides outside the gene matches: 7.

J is TRBJ2-3 and V is TRBV7-9, with 9 bases identical to TRBD2. The length of the CDR3 is 15 residues. Trimming at V came to 3 bases and at J to 3 bases, leaving 4 bases not matched to a gene. Germline CDR1 reads SEHNR; CDR2 reads FQNEAQ (reference sequence). The chain's CDR3 is CASSLLAGTTDTQYF. The CDR3 DNA reads TGTGCCAGCAGCTTGCTAGCGGGGACTACAGATACGCAGTATTTT.

V and J are TRBV5-1 and TRBJ2-7; 7 bases are a match to TRBD1. J was trimmed by 3 bases and V by 2 bases; bases with no gene match: 17. This CDR3 spans 18 amino acids. Germline lookup yields CDR1 SGHRS and CDR2 YFSETQ. In DNA, the CDR3 is TGCGCCAGCAGCTTCAATCCATCACAGGGGCAAATTGGCTACGAGCAGTACGTC. This sequence encodes CASSFNPSQGQIGYEQYV.

The rearrangement uses TRBV6-1 and TRBJ1-1; 10 bases line up with TRBD1. Germline V gene data show CDR1 as MNHNS and CDR2 as SASEGT. The CDR3 has 15 amino acids. V shed 3 bases and J 5 bases; nucleotides not matched to a gene: 6. In nucleotides, the CDR3 is TGTGCCAGCAGTGATCCACGGACAGGGGGAACTGAAGCTTTCTTT. Translating it yields CASSDPRTGGTEAFF.

The V and J genes are TRBV24-1 and TRBJ1-5; the D is unclear. The V gene lost 0 bases and the J gene lost 3 bases, with 5 bases spanning the gap. Germline CDR1 KGHDR, CDR2 SFDVKD. The length of the CDR3 is 14 residues. The CDR3 loop is CATSDLGNNQPQHF. The CDR3 bases are TGTGCCACCAGTGATTTGGGCAACAATCAGCCCCAGCATTTT.

This chain connects TRBV19 to TRBJ2-3, with 11 bases that match TRBD1. The CDR3 loop spans 14 amino acids. With 6 bases clipped from V and 3 bases from J, the junction kept 2 bases outside the gene matches. Germline-derived CDR1 and CDR2 are LNHDA and SQIVND (reference sequence). The CDR3 region is CASRDRGLTDTQYF. Here the CDR3 DNA reads TGTGCCAGTAGGGACAGGGGGCTGACAGATACGCAGTATTTT.